These 13 T cell receptor beta chains were all obtained from the same sample, sequenced in a study of CD8+ T cells in alopecia areata. RNA was isolated and reverse transcribed to cDNA, the sequencing template. Only in-frame clones appear in the TCRdb table, and some are missing; sequencing was by immunoSEQ multiplex PCR. The data show some 170,000 clones, roughly 66% seen once. The sequenced sample was CD8+ T cells sorted from blood, obtained at week 0. These receptors came from a human donor with alopecia areata.

This clone was found once. This chain uses TRBV13 with TRBJ2-2; 10 nucleotides align to TRBD1. This CDR3 has 19 amino acids. Germline assignment: CDR1 PRHDT and CDR2 FYEKMQ (reference sequence). V dropped 0 bases and J dropped 6; count of bases not matched to a gene: 13. In DNA, the CDR3 is TGTGCCAGCAGCTTAGGCCTAATGCGGGGACAGGGGACGCCCGGGGAGCTGTTTTTT. It yields the protein CASSLGLMRGQGTPGELFF.

The chain combines TRBV11-2 with TRBJ2-3, with 10 bases fitting TRBD2. V gave up 4 bases and J gave up 1 base; unmatched junction bases: 2. CDR1 is SGHAT and CDR2 is FQNNGV in the germline V gene. CDR3 length equals 15 residues. The DNA for the CDR3 is TGTGCCAGCAGCTCTAGCGGGGGCCGCACAGATACGCAGTATTTT. This gives the protein CASSSSGGRTDTQYF.

The rearrangement uses TRBV5-1 and TRBJ2-1; 9 bases line up with TRBD1. The V segment lost 0 bases and the J segment 6 bases; nucleotides outside the gene matches: 4. CDR1 and CDR2 from the germline V gene are SGHRS and YFSETQ. The CDR3 is made up of 15 amino acids. CDR3 sequence: CASSLERTGVNEQFF. In DNA form, the CDR3 reads TGCGCCAGCAGCTTGGAGCGGACAGGGGTCAATGAGCAGTTCTTC.

This chain uses TRBV29-1 with TRBJ1-2; 12 bases are a match to TRBD1. The CDR3 has 15 residues. Germline V lookup: CDR1 SQVTM, CDR2 ANQGSEA. V trimming: 6 bases; J trimming: 5 bases; junction bases outside the gene matches: 10. CDR3 sequence: CSVPGQGADVYGYTF. CDR3 coding DNA: TGCAGCGTGCCGGGACAGGGGGCGGATGTATATGGCTACACCTTC.

CDR3 in DNA: TGTGCCAGCAGCCTTAGACAGGGGGAGCAGTACTTC. This gives the protein CASSLRQGEQYF. This sequence joins TRBV11-2 and TRBJ2-7; 8 bases line up with TRBD1. The CDR3 has 12 amino acids. Trimming cost V 5 bases and J 7 bases; bases outside gene matches: 4. CDR1 is SGHAT, CDR2 FQNNGV, per germline.

V and J are TRBV5-6 and TRBJ1-2; no firm D call. Trimming took off 1 base at V and 6 bases at J, with 13 bases between the two ends. Germline V gene data show CDR1 as SGHDT and CDR2 as YYEEEE. CDR3 length: 14 amino acids. CDR3 nucleotide sequence: TGTGCCAGCAGCTTGTTCAAGGGAGAGGATGGCTACACCTTC. It codes for CASSLFKGEDGYTF.

The CDR3 sequence is CASSLELGGETQYF. CDR3 DNA sequence: TGTGCCAGCAGCTTAGAACTAGGGGGTGAGACCCAGTACTTC. The rearrangement uses TRBV11-2 and TRBJ2-5; D perhaps matches TRBD1 (6 bases). CDR1 and CDR2 (germline): SGHAT, FQNNGV. Deletions cut 0 bases from V and 5 bases from J, with 10 bases between. The CDR3 contains 14 residues.

This rearrangement joins TRBV7-8 to TRBJ2-7, with D uncertain. The CDR3 covers 12 residues. V lost 5 bases, J lost 0 bases, and 5 bases lay in between. Germline V gene sequence: CDR1 SGHVS, CDR2 FQNEAQ. For the CDR3, the DNA is TGTGCCAGCAGCCCGCCCTCCTACGAGCAGTACTTC. Amino acid sequence: CASSPPSYEQYF.

V and J are TRBV27 and TRBJ1-4; perhaps TRBD1 as D (5 bases). This CDR3 is 15 amino acids long. V was shortened by 5 bases and J by 3 bases, with 13 bases between the two germline ends. Germline V lookup: CDR1 MNHEY, CDR2 SMNVEV (reference sequence). CDR3 residues: CASSTRDGANEKLFF. In nucleotides, the CDR3 is TGTGCCAGCAGTACCCGGGACGGCGCTAATGAAAAACTGTTTTTT.

The table lists this clone with a few counts. The chain joins TRBV4-1 to TRBJ1-1; D ambiguous. V was cut by 3 bases and J by 5 bases, with 4 bases left in between. Germline loops: CDR1 MGHRA, CDR2 YSYEKL. The CDR3 runs 11 residues. The CDR3 coding sequence is TGCGCCAGCAGCCACCTAACTGAAGCTTTCTTT. It encodes CASSHLTEAFF.

The chain is built from TRBV2 and TRBJ1-2; perhaps TRBD1 as D (5 bases). Germline-derived CDR1 and CDR2 are SNHLY and FYNNEI. V lost 2 bases to trimming and J lost 7 bases, with 8 bases between them. The CDR3 extends over 12 amino acids. DNA of the CDR3: TGTGCCAGCAGTGAAACTAGGGGTGGCTACACCTTC. The encoded protein is CASSETRGGYTF.

There are a few counts of this clone. The chain combines TRBV5-4 with TRBJ2-1, with 7 nucleotides matching TRBD2. V dropped 4 bases and J dropped 9; count of bases not matched to a gene: 4. Germline V CDR1 and CDR2: SGHNT, YYREEE (reference sequence). This CDR3 is 12 amino acids long. The CDR3 nucleotides read TGTGCCAGCAGCCCCCAGCGGGGTGAGCAGTTCTTC. Translated: CASSPQRGEQFF.

The V and J genes are TRBV29-1 and TRBJ2-7; D ambiguous. V was trimmed by 1 base and J by 3 bases, leaving 10 bases between them. Germline V gene data show CDR1 as SQVTM and CDR2 as ANQGSEA. This CDR3 is 13 amino acids long. Here the CDR3 reads CSVEVGEFYEQYF. The CDR3 DNA follows: TGCAGCGTTGAAGTAGGCGAATTCTACGAGCAGTACTTC.